The 2 T cell receptor beta chains reported below all come from one sample, sequenced in a study of cytomegalovirus exposure and HLA in healthy donors. 13 Jbeta primers and 60 Vbeta primers were used for the PCR. Sequenced by immunoSEQ multiplex PCR; TCRdb stores in-frame clones only, minus some. The sample contains about 120,000 clones, about four fifths of which appear only once. Sequenced sample: PBMCs. These receptors all come from a female donor in good health and CMV-seropositive.

This clone has only one observation. This chain connects TRBV6-5 to TRBJ1-6; possibly TRBD1 for D (6 bases). Deletions cut 6 bases from V and 9 bases from J, with 15 bases between. Germline assignment: CDR1 MNHEY and CDR2 SVGAGI. The CDR3 has 14 amino acids. CDR3 protein: CASRIGQLGSPLHF. The CDR3 coding sequence is TGTGCCAGCAGGATCGGACAGCTTGGTTCACCCCTCCACTTT.

The V gene is TRBV28, the J gene TRBJ2-2; D possibly corresponds to TRBD1 (7 bases). The germline V gene has CDR1 MDHEN and CDR2 SYDVKM. Trimming cost V 3 bases and J 8 bases, with 13 bases left between them. CDR3 length equals 14 residues. As DNA, the CDR3 is TGTGCCAGCAGTTTCCAGGGGGGAAATGGGGAGCTGTTTTTT. Encoded protein: CASSFQGGNGELFF.